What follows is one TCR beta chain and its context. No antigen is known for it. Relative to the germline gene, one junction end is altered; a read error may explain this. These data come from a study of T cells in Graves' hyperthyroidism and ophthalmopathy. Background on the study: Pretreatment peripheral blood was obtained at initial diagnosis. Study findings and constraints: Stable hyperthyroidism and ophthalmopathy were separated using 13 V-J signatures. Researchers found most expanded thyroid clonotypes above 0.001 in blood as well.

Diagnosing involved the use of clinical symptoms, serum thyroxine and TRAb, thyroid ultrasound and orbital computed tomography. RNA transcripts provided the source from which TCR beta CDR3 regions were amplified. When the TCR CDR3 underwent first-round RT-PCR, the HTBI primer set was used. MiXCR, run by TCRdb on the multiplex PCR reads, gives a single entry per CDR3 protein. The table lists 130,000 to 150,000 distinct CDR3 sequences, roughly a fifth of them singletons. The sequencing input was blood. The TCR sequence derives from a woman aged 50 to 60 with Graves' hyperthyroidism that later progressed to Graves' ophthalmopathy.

DNA for the CDR3: TGCGCCGGCAGCTGGGGGGGGGTTACCTACGAGCAGTACTTC. Protein sequence: CAGSWGGVTYEQYF. The chain has TRBV5-1 and TRBJ2-7, with 7 bases fitting TRBD2. The CDR3 consists of 14 residues. The V gene's germline CDR1 is SGHRS and CDR2 YFSETQ.